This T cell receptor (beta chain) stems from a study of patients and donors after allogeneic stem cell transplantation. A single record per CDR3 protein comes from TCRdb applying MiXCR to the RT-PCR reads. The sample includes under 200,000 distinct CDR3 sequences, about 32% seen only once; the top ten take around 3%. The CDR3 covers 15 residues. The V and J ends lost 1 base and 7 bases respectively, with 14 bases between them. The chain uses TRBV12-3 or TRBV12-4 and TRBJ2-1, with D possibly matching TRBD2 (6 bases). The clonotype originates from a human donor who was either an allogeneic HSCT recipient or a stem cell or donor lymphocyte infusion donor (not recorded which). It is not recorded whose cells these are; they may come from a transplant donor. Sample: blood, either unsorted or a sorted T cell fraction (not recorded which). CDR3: CASSLGLVLENEQFF. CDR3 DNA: TGTGCCAGCAGTTTAGGACTAGTACTTGAAAATGAGCAGTTCTTC.